This T cell receptor beta chain was retrieved from a study of cytomegalovirus exposure and HLA in healthy donors. Study summary: T cells numbering about 179 million yielded more than 95 million unique TCR beta sequences in an earlier analysis. The study's findings and limits: Within an earlier analysis, most TCR beta V segments proved productive either about 87% or about 30% of the time.

60 Vbeta and 13 Jbeta primers were used in PCR. Using immunoSEQ multiplex PCR, the repertoire was profiled, and TCRdb retains in-frame clones only, with some absent. The sample includes around 220,000 clones, roughly 84% of them seen just once. About this clone: Its matching antigen is unknown.

Trimming removed 5 bases from V and 4 bases from J; junction bases left unmatched: 5. CDR1 and CDR2 from the germline V gene are MRHNA and SNTAGT. The CDR3 is 14 residues long. The sample consisted of PBMCs. The origin of this receptor is a girl aged 5 to 17 in good health and CMV-seronegative. This chain joins TRBV6-4 and TRBJ1-2, with 9 bases matching TRBD1. The CDR3 reads CASSPGTGSYGYTF. The CDR3 nucleotides read TGTGCCAGCAGTCCCGGGACAGGGTCCTATGGCTACACCTTC.